This T cell receptor (beta chain) was sequenced in a study of T cell clones after liver transplantation (dated by TCRdb to about 2019). General notes on the study: The samples were obtained from ITN030ST, a randomized trial that attempted immunosuppression withdrawal within 2 years after liver transplantation. Donor-reactive T cell clones were identified by TCRbeta sequencing following a pre-transplant mixed lymphocyte reaction and were subsequently tracked in post-transplant blood. As an antigen-independent comparator for donor-reactive sequences, third party-reactive TCRbeta sequences were also identified from pre-transplant MLRs. Three of the eight recipients were HCV-positive; the others were transplanted for non-autoimmune, non-viral indications. Subjects received no induction therapy and standard immunosuppression until randomization at 12-24 months post-transplant. Tolerance was defined as complete withdrawal of immunosuppression for at least one year without a rise in liver enzymes beyond twice the upper limit of normal. Blood samples were collected pre-transplant, then pre-randomization ahead of withdrawal, and finally post-randomization once withdrawal had either been completed or failed. A cohort of 8 liver transplant recipients was studied, of whom 3 were classified as tolerant and 5 as non-tolerant. Summary of the overall study and its limitations: Low numbers of available donor cells limited the measurable donor-reactive repertoire in a couple of subjects. When repertoire turnover was accounted for, significantly reduced detection of donor-reactive sequences was found in 7 of 8 subjects for CD4 and in 8 of 8 subjects for CD8. Conclusions were preliminary, limited by small, heterogeneous patient numbers and non-standardized post-transplant time points. Without allograft tissue specimens, donor-reactive T cells may have migrated into the graft rather than being deleted. Donor-reactive sequences declined more than third party-reactive ones, suggesting partial antigen-specific deletion unrelated to withdrawal success. In 5 of 8 subjects, regardless of tolerance or HCV status, circulating donor-reactive CD4 TCRbeta sequences dropped significantly post-transplant.

Concerning this clone: Its antigen specificity is not known. Qualities for individual bases were not recorded, and no much larger clone is one base off.

According to the germline V gene, CDR1 reads SGHDT and CDR2 reads YYEEEE. V gives up 4 bases and J gives up 3 bases, and the segment between their germline ends measures 13 bases. Spanning cysteine to phenylalanine, the CDR3 consists of 15 amino acids. Only CDR3 DNA remains: 45 bases, in frame from the first base. Thawed unstimulated PBMCs were stained for CD3, CD4 and CD8 and FACS-sorted into CD3+CD4+ and CD3+CD8+ populations. All 8 studied subjects were randomized to withdrawal of immunosuppression. The Qiagen DNeasy Blood and Tissue Kit was used for genomic DNA isolation. High-throughput TCRbeta CDR3 sequencing of frozen genomic DNA was performed by immunoSEQ, including PCR amplification, mapping, bias correction and internal controls. The source study handled its data this way. Only productive rearrangements were retained, with each unique TCRbeta sequence defined by its CDR3 nucleotide sequence together with its V and J gene. A sequence counted as donor-reactive only if the sequence showed at least 5-fold expansion in CFSE-low cells compared with unstimulated pre-transplant cells and had a frequency of at least 0.01%. Per-subject minimum frequency thresholds, based on the lowest-template unstimulated sample, ensured at least 90% detection power. Repertoire turnover was measured by Jensen-Shannon divergence between the top 1000 TCRbeta sequences post- and pre-transplant. Changes in detection of donor-reactive sequences were tested with two-sided Fisher's exact tests. Entries here come from immuneACCESS through TCRdb and include only in-frame sequences with V and J called. Some clones fail to appear in such tables; in the studies checked, an unresolved V gene covers under half of the shortfall, and the cause of the remainder is unknown. That table supplies the V and J calls and clone size; D and trimming were determined from the DNA. The sample includes approximately 70,000 clones, with approximately 80% observed a single time. The ten largest clones represent about 2% of the sample.

Here the sequenced sample was CD4+ T cells from blood, taken around 50 months after liver transplant. The rearrangement joined TRBV5-6 to TRBJ1-4, and possibly TRBD1, on 5 matching bases. The clonotype originates from a human patient who received a liver transplant. After a transplant, the donor of the graft may account for some T cells. The nucleotide sequence reads TGTGCCAGCAGCCAAACAGGAGACGCTAATGAAAAACTGTTTTTT. This encodes CASSQTGDANEKLFF. Outside the CDR3, residues come from the reference TRBV5-6 and TRBJ1-4 proteins, so the full variable domain is: DAGVTQSPTHLIKTRGQQVTLRCSPKSGHDTVSWYQQALGQGPQFIFQYYEEEERQRGNFPDRFSGHQFPNYSSELNVNALLLGDSALYLCASSQTGDANEKLFFGSGTQLSVL.